This T cell receptor (beta chain) originates from a study of blood T cell repertoires in COVID-19. Overall study context: Sites across the United States, Italy and Spain contributed samples from acute and convalescent COVID-19.

Authors' processing steps: Reference gene primer amplification gave estimated nucleated cell counts. The table came from immunoSEQ multiplex PCR; TCRdb's copy has only in-frame clones and leaves some out. The DNA was the basis for D and trimming; V, J and clone size are from that table. The sample consists of about 74,000 clones, about 88% of them appearing once. The V and J ends lost 1 base and 2 bases respectively, with 5 bases between them. This CDR3 comprises 13 residues. The germline V gene has CDR1 SGHTA and CDR2 FQGTGA. The J gene is TRBJ2-5, the V gene TRBV7-3, with D unclear. The sample comprised peripheral blood. This clonotype originated in a human donor in a cohort sampled during active COVID-19. The CDR3 spells CASSLSQQETQYF. The CDR3 DNA follows: TGTGCCAGCAGCTTAAGTCAACAAGAGACCCAGTACTTC.